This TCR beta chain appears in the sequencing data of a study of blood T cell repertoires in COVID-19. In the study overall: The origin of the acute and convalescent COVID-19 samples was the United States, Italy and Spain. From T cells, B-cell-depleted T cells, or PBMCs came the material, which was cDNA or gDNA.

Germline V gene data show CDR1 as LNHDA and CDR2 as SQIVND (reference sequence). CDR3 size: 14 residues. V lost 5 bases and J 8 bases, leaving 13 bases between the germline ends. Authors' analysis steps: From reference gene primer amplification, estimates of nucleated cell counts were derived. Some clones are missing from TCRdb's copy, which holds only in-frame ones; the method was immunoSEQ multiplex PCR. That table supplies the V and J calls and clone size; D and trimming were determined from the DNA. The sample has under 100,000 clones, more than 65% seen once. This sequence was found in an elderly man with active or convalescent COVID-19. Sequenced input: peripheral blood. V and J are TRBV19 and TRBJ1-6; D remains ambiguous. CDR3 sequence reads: CASSPPYGDSPLHF. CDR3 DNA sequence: TGTGCCAGTAGTCCACCCTACGGGGATTCACCCCTCCACTTT.